Here is one T cell receptor (beta chain) with its context. The antigen remains unidentified. The sample originates from a study of T cell responses to AZD1222 COVID-19 vaccine. Overall study results and limits: Unmutated variant regions are reportedly targeted by nearly half of spike-specific TCRs.

Repertoires were generated with immunoSEQ multiplex PCR, while TCRdb's copy carries only in-frame clones and drops some. Of 100,000 to 120,000 clones in the sample, 88% were seen once. The germline V gene encodes CDR1 LGHDT and CDR2 YNNKEL (reference sequence). The CDR3 runs 17 residues. With 0 bases clipped from V and 4 bases from J, the junction kept 9 bases outside the gene matches. The sequence was obtained from an adult in good health. The specimen was peripheral blood, collected on day 0 of AZD1222 vaccination. The chain recombines TRBV3-1 (or the pseudogene TRBV3-2) with TRBJ1-2; 9 bases line up with TRBD1. The CDR3: CASSQDLKDRGGYGYTF. CDR3 DNA sequence: TGTGCCAGCAGCCAAGATCTAAAGGACAGGGGCGGCTATGGCTACACCTTC.